The 9 T cell receptor beta chains presented below share a single source sample, sequenced in a study of regulatory T cells in long-lasting Graves disease (dated by TCRdb to the early 2020s). The time point label here, explained by the study, means: persistent/refractory GD, antithyroid drugs over 5 years with positive TRAb. For both TCR sequencing and RNA sequencing, RNA was extracted from PBMCs using TRIzol. Libraries were made using multiplex PCR. Data came from an Illumina HiSeq 4000. CDR3 regions were amplified by Arm-PCR with iRepertoire HTBI primers to construct TCR beta libraries. TCRdb passed the public sequencing reads through fastp at Q25 and MiXCR, retaining productive beta sequences. When rows share a CDR3 protein, they turn into one entry using the most common DNA and genes. For this sample there are 650,000 to 850,000 distinct CDR3 sequences; approximately 31% appear just once. Jointly, the top ten make up about 42% of the sample.

The material was peripheral blood mononuclear cells (PBMCs), obtained when the disease was refractory, from a patient treated with antithyroid drugs. The source of these receptors is a female donor with Graves disease.

Remarks on this clonotype: Since the CDR3 does not end with the conserved phenylalanine or tryptophan, this likely comes from a read error. The CDR3 spells CASSPSGANTEAFS. In nucleotides, the CDR3 is TGTGCCAGCAGCCCCTCTGGGGCCAACACTGAAGCTTTCTCT. The rearrangement uses TRBV3-1 and TRBJ1-1, with a weak D call TRBD1 (5 bases). V lost 4 bases and J lost 2, with 11 bases in between. Germline V CDR1 and CDR2: LGHDT, YNNKEL (reference sequence). The CDR3 length is 14 residues.

V is TRBV30 and J is TRBJ1-2, with D hard to call. The CDR3 contains 13 residues. Trimming pared 2 bases from V and 5 bases from J, leaving 12 bases between. In germline, CDR1 is GTSNPN, CDR2 SVGIG (reference sequence). The CDR3: CAWSPTPLYGYTF. In nucleotides, the CDR3 is TGTGCCTGGAGTCCCACCCCGTTATATGGCTACACCTTC.

This clonotype was seen more than once but under ten times. The rearrangement joins TRBV12-3 or TRBV12-4 to TRBJ1-4, with 9 bases lining up with TRBD1. Trimming at V came to 5 bases and at J to 4 bases, leaving 5 bases not matched to a gene. The CDR3 runs 15 residues. The CDR3 loop reads CASSDTGGGNEKLFF. For the CDR3, the DNA is TGTGCCAGCAGTGACACAGGGGGCGGTAATGAAAAACTGTTTTTT.

This chain joins TRBV27 and TRBJ2-7; 7 nucleotides align to TRBD2. Trimming took 6 bases from V and 5 from J; bases not matched to a gene: 19. CDR1 is MNHEY, CDR2 SMNVEV, per germline (reference sequence). The CDR3 has 17 residues. Written as DNA, the CDR3 is TGTGCCAGCAGCCCCCGCGCGCGACAAACGCTAGCGGACGAGCAGTACTTC. It specifies CASSPRARQTLADEQYF.

The rearrangement uses TRBV7-9 and TRBJ2-7; D is uncertain. The CDR3 totals 13 residues. The germline V gene encodes CDR1 SEHNR and CDR2 FQNEAQ (reference sequence). Deletions cut 1 base from V and 6 bases from J, with 10 bases between. The CDR3 DNA sequence: TGTGCCAGCAGCTTAGTGACTGGGGTCGAGCAGTACTTC. Translating gives CASSLVTGVEQYF.

The chain recombines TRBV27 with TRBJ1-4; 10 bases fit TRBD1. The V segment lost 6 bases and the J segment 4 bases; nucleotides outside the gene matches: 8. This CDR3 contains 16 residues. Germline V gene data show CDR1 as MNHEY and CDR2 as SMNVEV (reference sequence). This CDR3 is CASRPGQGSRNEKLFF. The CDR3 coding sequence is TGTGCCAGCAGACCGGGACAGGGGAGTCGTAATGAAAAACTGTTTTTT.

This clonotype was seen at least ten times. V usage is TRBV5-1 and J usage is TRBJ1-1; no clear D gene. The CDR3 spans 15 residues. CDR1 is SGHRS, CDR2 YFSETQ, per germline. Trimming took 4 bases from V and 2 from J, leaving 15 bases between them. CDR3 DNA: TGCGCCAGCAGCCCGACATACAATATTAACACTGAAGCTTTCTTT. Its protein is CASSPTYNINTEAFF.

This chain connects TRBV20-1 to TRBJ2-3; D unresolved. This CDR3 has 13 amino acids. Deletions cut 6 bases from V and 1 base from J, with 11 bases between. In germline, CDR1 is DFQATT, CDR2 SNEGSKA (reference sequence). This CDR3 is CSAPYSGTDTQYF. CDR3 nucleotides: TGCAGTGCCCCCTACAGCGGCACAGATACGCAGTATTTT.

A few counts support this clonotype. V is TRBV20-1 and J is TRBJ1-1; D gene ambiguous. The CDR3 length is 15 residues. Trimming took off 1 base at V and 0 bases at J, with 12 bases between the two ends. CDR1 and CDR2 (germline): DFQATT, SNEGSKA (reference sequence). CDR3 in DNA: TGCAGTGCTAGAGGTGGGCGGCCCATGAACACTGAAGCTTTCTTT. Encoded protein: CSARGGRPMNTEAFF.